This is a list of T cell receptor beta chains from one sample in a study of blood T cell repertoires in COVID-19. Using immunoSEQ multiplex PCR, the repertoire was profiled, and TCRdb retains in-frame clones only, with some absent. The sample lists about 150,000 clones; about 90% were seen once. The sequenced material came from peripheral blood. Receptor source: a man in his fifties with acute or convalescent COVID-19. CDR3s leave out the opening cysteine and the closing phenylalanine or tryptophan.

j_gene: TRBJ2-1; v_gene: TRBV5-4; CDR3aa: ASSSTGSTNEQF
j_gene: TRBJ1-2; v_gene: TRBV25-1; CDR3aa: ASTSPSGGYT
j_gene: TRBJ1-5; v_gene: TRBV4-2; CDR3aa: ASSQAQYSNQPQH
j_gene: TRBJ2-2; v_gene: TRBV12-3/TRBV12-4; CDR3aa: ASSLRTAGELF
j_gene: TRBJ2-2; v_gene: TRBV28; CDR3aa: ASSGGQYTGELF
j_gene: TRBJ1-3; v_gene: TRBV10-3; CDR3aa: ATWEDTYSGNTIY
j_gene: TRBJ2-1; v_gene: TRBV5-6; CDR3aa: ASSPPGTGLNEQF
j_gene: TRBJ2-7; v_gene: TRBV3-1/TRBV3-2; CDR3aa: ASSQEPRSHEQY
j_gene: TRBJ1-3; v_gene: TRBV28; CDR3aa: ASSLWSLRGEGGNTIY
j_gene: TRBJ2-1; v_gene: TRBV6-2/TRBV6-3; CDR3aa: ASSPGTGGPLYNEQF
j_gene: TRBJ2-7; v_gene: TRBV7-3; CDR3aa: ASSLTTAGGRYEQY
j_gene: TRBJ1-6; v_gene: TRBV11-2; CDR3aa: ASSFPVDYSPLH
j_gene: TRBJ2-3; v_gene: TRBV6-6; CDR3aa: ASSRFQITDTQY
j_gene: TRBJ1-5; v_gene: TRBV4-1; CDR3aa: ASSQGWDRGYQPQH
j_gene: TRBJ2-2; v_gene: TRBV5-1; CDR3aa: ASSFAGVDTGELF
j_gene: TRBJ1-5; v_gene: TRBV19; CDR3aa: ASSRIYSAQGYQPQH
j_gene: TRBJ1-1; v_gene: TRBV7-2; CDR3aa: ASSNPGQGPNTEAF
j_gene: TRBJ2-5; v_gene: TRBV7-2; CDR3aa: ASSRDYLQETQY
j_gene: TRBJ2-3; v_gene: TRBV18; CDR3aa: ASSPRTGSDGTDTQY
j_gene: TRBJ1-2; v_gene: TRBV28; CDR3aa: ASMDIKHLNGYT
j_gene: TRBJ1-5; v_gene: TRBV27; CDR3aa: ASSPTPPNQPQH
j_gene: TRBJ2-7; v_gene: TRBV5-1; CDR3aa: ASSLQGPSYEQY
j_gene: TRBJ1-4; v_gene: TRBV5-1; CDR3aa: ASSPGQGESEKLF
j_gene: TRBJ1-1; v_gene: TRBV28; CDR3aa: ASRGDRWTEAF
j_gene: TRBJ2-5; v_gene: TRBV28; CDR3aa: ASSFQGKETQY
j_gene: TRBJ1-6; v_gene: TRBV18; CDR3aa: ASSPQNRVSDSPLH
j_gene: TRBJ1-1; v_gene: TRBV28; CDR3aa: ASNDAGGSSEAF
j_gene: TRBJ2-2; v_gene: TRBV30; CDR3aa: ARTGGANTGELF
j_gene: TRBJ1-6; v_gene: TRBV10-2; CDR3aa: ASSEPATRDSLNSPLH
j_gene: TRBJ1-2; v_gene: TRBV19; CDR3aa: ASSLSGTGALRGYGYT
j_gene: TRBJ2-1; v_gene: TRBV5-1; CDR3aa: ASSSAGTSGGYNEQF
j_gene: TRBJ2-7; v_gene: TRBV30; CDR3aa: AWNLVAGASYEQY
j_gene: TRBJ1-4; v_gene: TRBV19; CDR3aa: ASRPYGTDNEKLF
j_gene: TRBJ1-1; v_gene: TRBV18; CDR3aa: ASSPGDRRNTEAF
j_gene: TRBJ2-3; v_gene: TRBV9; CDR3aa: ASSSRASTDTQY
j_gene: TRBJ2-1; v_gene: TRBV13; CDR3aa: ASSLDRDSTSYNEQF
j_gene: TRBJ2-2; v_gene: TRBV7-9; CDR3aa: ASSLNRGMGELF
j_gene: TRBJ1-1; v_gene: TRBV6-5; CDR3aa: ASGGRFANTEAF
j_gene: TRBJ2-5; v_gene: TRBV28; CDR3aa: ASTFGGIGRETQY
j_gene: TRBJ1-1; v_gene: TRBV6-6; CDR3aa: ASSPEQGALNTEAF
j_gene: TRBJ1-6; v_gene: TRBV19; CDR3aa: ASSIGLAASPLH
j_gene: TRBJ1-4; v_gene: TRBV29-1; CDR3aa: SVGATNEKLF
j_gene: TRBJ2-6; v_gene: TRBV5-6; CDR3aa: ASSLRQLSGANVLT
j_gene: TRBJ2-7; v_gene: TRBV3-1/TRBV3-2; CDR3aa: ASSRAGVSYEQY
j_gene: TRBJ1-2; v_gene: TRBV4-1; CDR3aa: ASSRLVGGLYGYT